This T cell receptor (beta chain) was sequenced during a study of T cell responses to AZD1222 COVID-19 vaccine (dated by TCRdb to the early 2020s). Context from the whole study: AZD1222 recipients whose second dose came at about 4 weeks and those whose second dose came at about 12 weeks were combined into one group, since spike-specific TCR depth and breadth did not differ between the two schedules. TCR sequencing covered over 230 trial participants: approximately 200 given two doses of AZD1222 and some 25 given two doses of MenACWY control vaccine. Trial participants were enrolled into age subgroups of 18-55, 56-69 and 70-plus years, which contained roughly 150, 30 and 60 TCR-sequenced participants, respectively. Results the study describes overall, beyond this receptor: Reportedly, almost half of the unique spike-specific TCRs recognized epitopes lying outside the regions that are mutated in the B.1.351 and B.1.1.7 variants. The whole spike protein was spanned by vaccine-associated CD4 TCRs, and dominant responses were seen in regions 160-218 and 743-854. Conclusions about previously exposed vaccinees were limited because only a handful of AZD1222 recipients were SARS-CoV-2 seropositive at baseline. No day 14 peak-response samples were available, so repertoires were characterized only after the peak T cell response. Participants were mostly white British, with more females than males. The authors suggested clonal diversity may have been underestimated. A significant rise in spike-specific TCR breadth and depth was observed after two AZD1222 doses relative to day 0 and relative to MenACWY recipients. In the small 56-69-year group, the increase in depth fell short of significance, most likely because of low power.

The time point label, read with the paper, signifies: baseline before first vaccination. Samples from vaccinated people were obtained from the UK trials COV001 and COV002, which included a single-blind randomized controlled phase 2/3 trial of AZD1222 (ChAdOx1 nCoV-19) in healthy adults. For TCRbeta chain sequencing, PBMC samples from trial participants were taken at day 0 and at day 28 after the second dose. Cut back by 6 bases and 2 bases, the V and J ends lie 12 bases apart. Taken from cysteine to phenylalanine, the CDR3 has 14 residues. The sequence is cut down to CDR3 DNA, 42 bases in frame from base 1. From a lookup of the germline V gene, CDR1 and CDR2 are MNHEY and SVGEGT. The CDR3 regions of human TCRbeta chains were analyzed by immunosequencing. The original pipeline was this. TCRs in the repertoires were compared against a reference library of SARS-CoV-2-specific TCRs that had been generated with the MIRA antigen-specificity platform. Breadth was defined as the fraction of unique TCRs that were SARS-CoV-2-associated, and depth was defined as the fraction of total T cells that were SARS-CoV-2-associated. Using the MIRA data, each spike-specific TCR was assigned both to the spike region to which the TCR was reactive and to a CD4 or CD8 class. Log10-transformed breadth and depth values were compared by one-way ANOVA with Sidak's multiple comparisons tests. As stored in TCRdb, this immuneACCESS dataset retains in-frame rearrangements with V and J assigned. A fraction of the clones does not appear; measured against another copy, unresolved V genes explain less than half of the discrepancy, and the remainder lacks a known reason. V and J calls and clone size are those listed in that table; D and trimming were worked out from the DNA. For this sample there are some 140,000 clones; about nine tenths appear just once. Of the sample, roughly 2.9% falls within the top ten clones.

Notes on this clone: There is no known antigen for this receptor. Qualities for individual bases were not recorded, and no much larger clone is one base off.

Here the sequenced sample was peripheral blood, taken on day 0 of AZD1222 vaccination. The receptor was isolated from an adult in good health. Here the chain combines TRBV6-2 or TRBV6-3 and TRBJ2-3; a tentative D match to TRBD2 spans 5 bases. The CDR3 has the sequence CASSPRASTDTQYF. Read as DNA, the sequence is TGTGCCAGCAGCCCGCGGGCTTCCACAGATACGCAGTATTTT.